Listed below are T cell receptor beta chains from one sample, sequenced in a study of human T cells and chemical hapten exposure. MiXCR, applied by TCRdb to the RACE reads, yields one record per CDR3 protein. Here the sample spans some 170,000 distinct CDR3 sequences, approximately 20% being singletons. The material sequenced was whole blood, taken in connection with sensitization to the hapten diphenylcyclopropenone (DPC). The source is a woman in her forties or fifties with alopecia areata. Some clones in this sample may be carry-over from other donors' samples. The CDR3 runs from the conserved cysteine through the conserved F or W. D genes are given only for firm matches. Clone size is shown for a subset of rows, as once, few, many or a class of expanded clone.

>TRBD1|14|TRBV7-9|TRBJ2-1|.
TGTGCCAGCAGCTCTGGGACAGGGCGGGTTGAGCAGTTCTTC
CASSSGTGRVEQFF
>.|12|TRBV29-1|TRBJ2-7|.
TGCAGCGTTGTTATTGACCGCTACGAGCAGTACTTC
CSVVIDRYEQYF
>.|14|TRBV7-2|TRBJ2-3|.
TGTGCCAGCAGCCCCCAGACAGGAACCGATACGCAGTATTTT
CASSPQTGTDTQYF
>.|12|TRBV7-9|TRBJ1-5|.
TGTGCCAGCACGAAGGAGGGGGAGGCCCAGCATTTT
CASTKEGEAQHF
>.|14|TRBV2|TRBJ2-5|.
TGTGCCAGTTTTTCTCGACAGACTCAAGAGACCCAGAACTTC
CASFSRQTQETQNF
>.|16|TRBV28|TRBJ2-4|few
TGTGCCAGCAGTTCCCCATGGATTGGGGCCAAAAACATTCAGTACTTC
CASSSPWIGAKNIQYF
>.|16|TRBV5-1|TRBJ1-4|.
TGCGCCAGCAGCCGGGCGACTGGCCCAACTAATGAAAAACTGTTTTTT
CASSRATGPTNEKLFF
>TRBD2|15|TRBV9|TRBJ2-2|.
TGTGCCAGCAGTCAGACTAGCGCGAACACCGGGGAGCTGTTTTTT
CASSQTSANTGELFF
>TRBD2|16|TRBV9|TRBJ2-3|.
TGTGCCAGCAGCTGGGGACTAGCGGGAGAGGCAGATACGCAGTATTTT
CASSWGLAGEADTQYF
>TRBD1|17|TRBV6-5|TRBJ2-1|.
TGTGCCAGCAGGGAACCGGGACAGGGGTATAGGGACAATGAGCAGTTCTTC
CASREPGQGYRDNEQFF
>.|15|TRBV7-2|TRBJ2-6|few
TGTGCCAGCAGGGTGGGGCCTGCTGGGGCCAACGTCCTGACTTTC
CASRVGPAGANVLTF
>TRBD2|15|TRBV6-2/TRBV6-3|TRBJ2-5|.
TGTGCCAGCAGCCCTAGCGGGAGACCTCAAGAGACCCAGTACTTC
CASSPSGRPQETQYF
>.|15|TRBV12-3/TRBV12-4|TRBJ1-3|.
TGTGCCAGCAGTTTATCCAGCCCCTCTGGAAACACCATATATTTT
CASSLSSPSGNTIYF
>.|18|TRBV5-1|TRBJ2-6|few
TGCGCCAGCAGCTCGGTGGCTTCTCCGAGCTCTGGGGCCAACGTCCTGACTTTC
CASSSVASPSSGANVLTF
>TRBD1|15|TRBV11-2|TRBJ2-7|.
TGTGCCAGCAGAAAATCCGGGACAGGGAACTACGAGCAGTACTTC
CASRKSGTGNYEQYF
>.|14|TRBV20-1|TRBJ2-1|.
TGCAGTGCCGAAGAGGGGGGACGGTTCAATGAGCAGTTCTTC
CSAEEGGRFNEQFF
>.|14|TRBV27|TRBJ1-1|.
TGTGCCAGCAGTTTCGGGGTACACTCTTATGAAGCTTTCTTT
CASSFGVHSYEAFF
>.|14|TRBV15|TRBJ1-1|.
TGTGCCACCAGCAGAGAGAGGGGTGCCACTGAAGCTTTCTTT
CATSRERGATEAFF
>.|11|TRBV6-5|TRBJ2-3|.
TGTGCCAGCAGCCAACTAGATACGCAGTATTTT
CASSQLDTQYF
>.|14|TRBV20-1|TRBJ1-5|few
TGCAGTGCTGGGGAAACGACAGGCAATCAGCCCCAGCATTTT
CSAGETTGNQPQHF
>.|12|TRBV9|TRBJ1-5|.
TGTGCCAGCGGACAGATCAATCAGCCCCAGCATTTT
CASGQINQPQHF
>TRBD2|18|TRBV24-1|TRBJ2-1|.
TGTGCCACCAGTGATGGCCTGGTAGCGGGTAGATCCTACAATGAGCAGTTCTTC
CATSDGLVAGRSYNEQFF
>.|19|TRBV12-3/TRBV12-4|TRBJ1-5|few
TGTGCCAGCAGTTTAGCGCGGCTAACCTCTGGTTATAGCAATCAGCCCCAGCATTTT
CASSLARLTSGYSNQPQHF
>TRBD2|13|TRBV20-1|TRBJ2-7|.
TGCAGTGCTAGAGGGGACTACGCCTACGAGCAGTACTTC
CSARGDYAYEQYF
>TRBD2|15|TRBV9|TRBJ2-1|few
TGTGCCAGCAGCGCTTTAGCGGGGGCTTACAATGAGCAGTTCTTC
CASSALAGAYNEQFF
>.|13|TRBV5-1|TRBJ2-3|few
TGCGCCAGCAGCTTGGGGGTGTCAGATACGCAGTATTTT
CASSLGVSDTQYF
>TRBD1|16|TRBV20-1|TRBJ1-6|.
TGCAGTGCTATATCGACAGGGACGGTCGTTCATTCACCCCTCCACTTT
CSAISTGTVVHSPLHF
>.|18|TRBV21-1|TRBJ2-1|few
TGTGCCAGCAGCAAAGCGGCGAGACTAGCGGGAGTAGGCAATGAGCAGTTCTTC
CASSKAARLAGVGNEQFF
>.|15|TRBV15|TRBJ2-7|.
TGTGCCACCGAAGACCGTGGGGACAACTCCTACGAGCAGTACTTC
CATEDRGDNSYEQYF
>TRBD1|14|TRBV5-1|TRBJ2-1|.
TGCGCCAGCAGCACGGGACAGGGTTCCCATGAGCAGTTCTTC
CASSTGQGSHEQFF
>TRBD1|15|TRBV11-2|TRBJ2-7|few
TGTGCCAGCAGAGCCTCCGGGACAGGGAGGTACGAGCAGTACTTC
CASRASGTGRYEQYF
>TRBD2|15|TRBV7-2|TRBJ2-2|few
TGTGCCAGCAGGGCGGGAGGGAGAAACACCGGGGAGCTGTTTTTT
CASRAGGRNTGELFF
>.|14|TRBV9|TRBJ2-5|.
TGTGCCAGCAGCGTGACGACAAATGGAGAGACCCAGTACTTC
CASSVTTNGETQYF
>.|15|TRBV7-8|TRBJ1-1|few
TGTGCCAGCAGCATCATGACAGGTTCGAACACTGAAGCTTTCTTT
CASSIMTGSNTEAFF
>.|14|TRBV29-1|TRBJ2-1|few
TGCAGCGTTGTGATTATAGTTCGATTCAATGAGCAGTTCTTC
CSVVIIVRFNEQFF
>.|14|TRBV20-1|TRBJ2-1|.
TGCAGTGCTAGGGCCTCAGGACTTGTCAATGAGCAGTTCTTC
CSARASGLVNEQFF
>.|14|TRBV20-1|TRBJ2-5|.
TGCAGTGCTAGACATCTAGCCTCGCAAGAGACCCAGTACTTC
CSARHLASQETQYF
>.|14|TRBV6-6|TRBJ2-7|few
TGTGCCAGCATGGGGGGCGGGAGTTACCACGAGCAGTACTTC
CASMGGGSYHEQYF
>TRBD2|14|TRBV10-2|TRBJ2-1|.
TGCGCCAGCAGAGGACTAGCGGACTACAATGAGCAGTTCTTC
CASRGLADYNEQFF
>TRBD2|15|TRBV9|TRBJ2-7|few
TGTGCCAGCAGCGCGGGACTAGCGGGACTCTACGAGCAGTACTTC
CASSAGLAGLYEQYF
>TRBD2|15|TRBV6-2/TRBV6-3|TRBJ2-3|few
TGTGCCACCCTAAGGCTAGCGGGACTGCCAGATACGCAGTATTTT
CATLRLAGLPDTQYF
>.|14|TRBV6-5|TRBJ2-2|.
TGTGCCAGCAGTTACTCGGTTGGGACCGGGGAGCTGTTTTTT
CASSYSVGTGELFF